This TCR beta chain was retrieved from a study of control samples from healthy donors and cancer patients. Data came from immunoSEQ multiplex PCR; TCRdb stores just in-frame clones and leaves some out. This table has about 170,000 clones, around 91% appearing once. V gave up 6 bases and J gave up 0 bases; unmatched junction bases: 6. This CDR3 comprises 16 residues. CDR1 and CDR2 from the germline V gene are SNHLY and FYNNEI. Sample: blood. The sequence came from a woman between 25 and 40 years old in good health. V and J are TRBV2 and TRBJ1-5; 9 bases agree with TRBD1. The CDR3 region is CASRGGTGSSNQPQHF. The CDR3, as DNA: TGTGCCAGCAGGGGGGGGACAGGGTCTAGCAATCAGCCCCAGCATTTT.